These 19 T cell receptor beta chains share one sample of origin, sequenced in a study of OX40 agonist ivuxolimab in advanced cancers. Assay used: immunoSEQ multiplex PCR; TCRdb lists only in-frame clones, some missing. The top ten hold about 24% of the sample, which has approximately 30,000 clones, roughly nine tenths seen once. The specimen comprised CD4+ or CD8+ T cells sorted from blood, sampled in a trial of the OX40 agonist ivuxolimab. These receptors were obtained from an adult with an advanced solid tumor such as melanoma, head and neck, liver or kidney cancer.

V is TRBV5-5 and J is TRBJ2-1, with TRBD1 as a possible D gene (6 bases). Germline-derived CDR1 and CDR2 are SGHKS and YYEKEE (reference sequence). The CDR3 loop spans 18 amino acids. Trimming shortened V by 2 bases and J by 0 bases, and 18 bases separated the two germline ends. The DNA for the CDR3 is TGTGCCAGCAGCTTTTTTTCCTGGCAGGGGAGCTCCTACAATGAGCAGTTCTTC. Amino acid sequence: CASSFFSWQGSSYNEQFF.

The J gene is TRBJ2-1, the V gene TRBV7-2; 12 nucleotides agree with TRBD2. Germline CDR1 reads SGHTA; CDR2 reads FQGNSA. The CDR3 is 19 amino acids. V lost 5 bases and J lost 4; bases outside the gene matches: 15. CDR3: CASSGAGTSGSHSYNEQFF. The CDR3 DNA follows: TGTGCCAGCAGCGGGGCAGGGACTAGCGGGTCCCATTCATACAATGAGCAGTTCTTC. The variable domain in full, with the rest retrieved from reference TRBV7-2 and TRBJ2-1, is GAGVSQSPSNKVTEKGKDVELRCDPISGHTALYWYRQSLGQGLEFLIYFQGNSAPDKSGLPSDRFSAERTGGSVSTLTIQRTQQEDSAVYLCASSGAGTSGSHSYNEQFFGPGTRLTVL.

This clone was detected only a few times. CDR3 sequence: CASSLAVGGNTEAFF. The CDR3 nucleotides read TGTGCCAGCAGCTTAGCCGTAGGGGGTAACACTGAAGCTTTCTTT. The chain is built from TRBV7-6 and TRBJ1-1; D may be TRBD1 (6 bases). The CDR3 totals 15 residues. The germline CDR1 and CDR2 sequences are SGHVS and FNYEAQ. V was trimmed by 0 bases and J by 2 bases, leaving 10 bases between them.

The genes are TRBV5-5 and TRBJ2-6; TRBD1 aligns across 7 bases. The CDR3 totals 17 residues. Germline-derived CDR1 and CDR2 are SGHKS and YYEKEE (reference sequence). The V gene end was trimmed by 7 bases and the J gene end by 3 bases; junction bases not matched to a gene: 13. CDR3 nucleotide sequence: TGTGCCAGCGTTAGGGGGCGAACTGCTGGTGGGGCCAACGTCCTGACTTTC. It is translated as CASVRGRTAGGANVLTF.

CDR3 coding DNA: TGTGCCAGCAGCCCCCCCCGCGAAGACCATGACTATGGCTACACCTTC. As protein: CASSPPREDHDYGYTF. The chain is built from TRBV7-9 and TRBJ1-2; D remains ambiguous. This CDR3 spans 16 amino acids. From germline, CDR1 is SEHNR and CDR2 FQNEAQ (reference sequence). The V gene lost 5 bases and the J gene lost 3 bases, with 19 bases spanning the gap.

The gene calls are TRBV28 and TRBJ2-4; D may be TRBD1 (5 bases). The CDR3 spans 14 residues. Trimming shortened V by 5 bases and J by 0 bases, and 8 bases separated the two germline ends. Germline assignment: CDR1 MDHEN and CDR2 SYDVKM. CDR3: CASSTTGAKNIQYF. The CDR3 DNA reads TGTGCCAGCAGTACAACAGGAGCCAAAAACATTCAGTACTTC.

CDR3 residues: CASSFPSVFTGELFF. Written as DNA, the CDR3 is TGCGCCAGCAGCTTCCCATCCGTATTCACCGGGGAGCTGTTTTTT. The chain recombines TRBV5-1 with TRBJ2-2; D unclear. Trimming shortened V by 2 bases and J by 4 bases, and 12 bases separated the two germline ends. CDR3 length equals 15 residues. Germline V gene lookup returns CDR1 SGHRS and CDR2 YFSETQ.

Note on this clone: At one end, the junction sequence differs from germline, possibly due to a read error. The chain joins TRBV6-6 to TRBJ1-1; no definite D call. The length of the CDR3 is 11 residues. The germline CDR1 and CDR2 sequences are MNHNY and SVGAGI (reference sequence). The DNA of the CDR3 is TGTACCAGCAGTAGAGGACTTGAAGCTTTCTTT. Its protein product is CTSSRGLEAFF.

By share of the sample, this clone is medium-sized (0.01 to 0.1%). This chain joins TRBV7-2 and TRBJ2-1; D is possibly TRBD1 (6 bases). Trimming removed 2 bases from V and 7 bases from J, with 18 bases in between. The CDR3 covers 16 residues. Germline CDR1 reads SGHTA; CDR2 reads FQGNSA. For the CDR3, the DNA is TGTGCCAGCAGCTTACGTACGGGACAACCAGAAAATGAGCAGTTCTTC. Protein product: CASSLRTGQPENEQFF.

CDR3 nucleotides: TGTGCCAGCAGCGCAAGGGGGCCCACCTACGAGCAGTACTTC. It specifies CASSARGPTYEQYF. V usage is TRBV5-8 and J usage is TRBJ2-7; TRBD1 agrees at 7 bases. CDR1 SGHTS and CDR2 YDEGEE come from the germline V gene. V was pared by 4 bases and J by 2 bases, with 6 bases of the junction left unmatched. The CDR3 is 14 residues long.

As for this clone: At one of its ends the junction is not consistent with the germline gene, which may arise from a read error. The gene calls are TRBV27 and TRBJ1-1; 9 bases are a match to TRBD1. In germline, CDR1 is MNHEY, CDR2 SMNVEV (reference sequence). The CDR3 is 13 residues long. Here the CDR3 DNA reads TGTGCCGGCAGTTTACAGGGGGCGGCTGAAGCTTTCTTT. It translates to CAGSLQGAAEAFF.

The chain recombines TRBV27 with TRBJ1-5, with TRBD1 as a possible D gene (6 bases). The CDR3 loop spans 14 amino acids. Deletions cut 7 bases from V and 1 base from J, with 11 bases between. Per the germline V gene, CDR1 is MNHEY and CDR2 is SMNVEV (reference sequence). The CDR3 nucleotides read TGTGCCAGCAATTCGGGGGGCAGCAATCAGCCCCAGCATTTT. Encoded protein: CASNSGGSNQPQHF.

The chain carries TRBV5-8 and TRBJ1-5; tentatively, D is TRBD1 (6 bases). V lost 2 bases and J 3 bases, leaving 12 bases between the germline ends. Per germline, CDR1 SGHTS and CDR2 YDEGEE. This CDR3 contains 15 residues. The DNA for the CDR3 is TGTGCCAGCAGCTTCTCGGCAGGGGACAATCAGCCCCAGCATTTT. Amino acids: CASSFSAGDNQPQHF.

Written as DNA, the CDR3 is TGTGCCAGCAGCTTAGAGGGGGGTGGGGCTGAGCAGTTCTTC. Protein sequence: CASSLEGGGAEQFF. The V gene is TRBV13, the J gene TRBJ2-1; TRBD1 or TRBD2 may be the D gene (6 bases each). Germline-derived CDR1 and CDR2 are PRHDT and FYEKMQ (reference sequence). Trimming shortened V by 1 base and J by 9 bases, and 13 bases separated the two germline ends. The CDR3 consists of 14 residues.

The rearrangement links TRBV27 to TRBJ2-1; 10 bases match TRBD2. With V trimmed by 5 bases and J by 5 bases, 6 bases remained unmatched. The germline V gene has CDR1 MNHEY and CDR2 SMNVEV (reference sequence). The CDR3 spans 15 residues. CDR3 protein: CASSVTSGPNNEQFF. The CDR3 bases are TGTGCCAGCAGTGTGACTAGCGGGCCGAACAATGAGCAGTTCTTC.

The chain has TRBV13 and TRBJ2-7; 8 nucleotides line up with TRBD1. The CDR3 is made up of 13 amino acids. CDR1 and CDR2 from the germline V gene are PRHDT and FYEKMQ (reference sequence). With 5 bases clipped from V and 6 bases from J, the junction kept 6 bases outside the gene matches. CDR3 in amino acids: CASSHRTGSEQYF. The CDR3 region has the DNA TGTGCCAGCAGCCATAGGACAGGGAGCGAGCAGTACTTC.

The CDR3 reads CASSPQGGHQPQHF. The CDR3, as DNA: TGTGCCAGCAGCCCCCAGGGGGGGCATCAGCCCCAGCATTTT. V and J are TRBV7-9 and TRBJ1-5; the match to TRBD1 covers 7 bases. Per the germline V gene, CDR1 is SEHNR and CDR2 is FQNEAQ (reference sequence). The length of the CDR3 is 14 residues. Germline trimming cut 5 bases from V and 5 bases from J; bases unmatched to any gene: 6.

This chain joins TRBV7-6 and TRBJ2-7, with D tentatively TRBD2 (6 bases). The ends were cut back, 0 bases at V and 2 bases at J, with 14 bases in the middle. The germline gives CDR1 SGHVS, CDR2 FNYEAQ. The CDR3 runs to 16 residues. The CDR3: CASSLATGEPTYEQYF. The CDR3 region has the DNA TGTGCCAGCAGCTTAGCGACGGGGGAGCCAACCTACGAGCAGTACTTC.

The chain links TRBV12-5 to TRBJ2-4; D is unclear. This CDR3 contains 14 residues. Germline V CDR1 and CDR2: LGHNT, FRNRAP. With 6 bases removed from V and 0 bases from J, the gap between germline ends came to 9 bases. The CDR3 reads CASGWTGAKNIQYF. The CDR3 region has the DNA TGTGCTAGTGGATGGACCGGAGCCAAAAACATTCAGTACTTC.